Only a few counts were recorded for the clone carrying this TCR beta chain. These data belong to a study of blood T cell repertoires in COVID-19. Data came from immunoSEQ multiplex PCR; TCRdb stores just in-frame clones and leaves some out. The sample consists of fewer than 30,000 clones, over 70% of them appearing once. V lost 0 bases and J 3 bases, leaving 11 bases between the germline ends. Germline V lookup: CDR1 MNHNS, CDR2 SASEGT. This CDR3 contains 15 residues. Sequenced: peripheral blood. This chain uses TRBV6-1 with TRBJ1-1; no definite D call. This clonotype originated in a man aged 50 to 59 with active or convalescent COVID-19. CDR3 amino acids: CASSEAWLRDTEAFF. The CDR3 coding sequence is TGTGCCAGCAGTGAAGCGTGGTTGAGGGACACTGAAGCTTTCTTT.